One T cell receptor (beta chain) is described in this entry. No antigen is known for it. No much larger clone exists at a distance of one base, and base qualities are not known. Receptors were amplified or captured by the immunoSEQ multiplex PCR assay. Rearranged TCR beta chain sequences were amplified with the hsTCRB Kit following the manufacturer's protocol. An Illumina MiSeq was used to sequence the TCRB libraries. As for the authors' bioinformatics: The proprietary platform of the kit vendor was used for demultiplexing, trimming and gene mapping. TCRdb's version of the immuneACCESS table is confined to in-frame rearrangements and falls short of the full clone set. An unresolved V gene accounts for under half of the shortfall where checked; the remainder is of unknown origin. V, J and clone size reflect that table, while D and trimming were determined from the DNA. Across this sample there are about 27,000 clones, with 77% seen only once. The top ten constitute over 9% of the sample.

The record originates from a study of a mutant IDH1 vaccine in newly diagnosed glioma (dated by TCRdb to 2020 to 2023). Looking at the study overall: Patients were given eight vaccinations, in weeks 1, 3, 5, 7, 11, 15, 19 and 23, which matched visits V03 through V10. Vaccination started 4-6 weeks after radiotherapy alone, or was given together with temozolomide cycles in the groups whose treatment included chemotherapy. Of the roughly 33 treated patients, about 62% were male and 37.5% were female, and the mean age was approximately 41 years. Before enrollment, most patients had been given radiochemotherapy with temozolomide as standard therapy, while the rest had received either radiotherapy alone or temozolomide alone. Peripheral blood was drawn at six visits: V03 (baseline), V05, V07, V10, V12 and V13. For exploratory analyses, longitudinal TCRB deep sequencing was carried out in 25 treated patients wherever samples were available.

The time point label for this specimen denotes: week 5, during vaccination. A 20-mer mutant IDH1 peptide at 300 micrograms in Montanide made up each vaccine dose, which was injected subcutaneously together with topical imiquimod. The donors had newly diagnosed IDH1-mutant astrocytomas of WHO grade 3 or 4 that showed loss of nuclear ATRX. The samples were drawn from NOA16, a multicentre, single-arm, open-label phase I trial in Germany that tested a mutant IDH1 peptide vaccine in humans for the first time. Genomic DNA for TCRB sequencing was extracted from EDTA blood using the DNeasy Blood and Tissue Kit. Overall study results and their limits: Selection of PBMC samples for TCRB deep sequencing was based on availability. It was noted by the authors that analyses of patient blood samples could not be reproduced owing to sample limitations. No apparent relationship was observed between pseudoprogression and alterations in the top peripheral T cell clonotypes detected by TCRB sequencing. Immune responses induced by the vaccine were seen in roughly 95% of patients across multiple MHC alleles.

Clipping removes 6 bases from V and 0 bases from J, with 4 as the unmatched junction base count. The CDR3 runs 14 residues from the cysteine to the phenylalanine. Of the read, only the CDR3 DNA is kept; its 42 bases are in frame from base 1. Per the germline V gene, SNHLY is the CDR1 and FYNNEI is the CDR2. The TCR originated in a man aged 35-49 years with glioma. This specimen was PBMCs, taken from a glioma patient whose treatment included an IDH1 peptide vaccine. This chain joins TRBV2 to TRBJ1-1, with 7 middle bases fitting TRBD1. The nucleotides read TGTGCCAGCAGGGCCCAGGGGGTGAACACTGAAGCTTTCTTT. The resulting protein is CASRAQGVNTEAFF. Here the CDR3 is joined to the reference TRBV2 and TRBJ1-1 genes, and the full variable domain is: EPEVTQTPSHQVTQMGQEVILRCVPISNHLYFYWYRQILGQKVEFLVSFYNNEISEKSEIFDDQFSVERPDGSNFTLKIRSTKLEDSAMYFCASRAQGVNTEAFFGQGTRLTVV.